This T cell receptor (beta chain) was recovered during a study of blood T cell repertoires in COVID-19. Study-wide background: Sources were T cells, B-cell-depleted T cells, or PBMCs; the material itself was cDNA or gDNA.

V trimming: 8 bases; J trimming: 4 bases; junction bases outside the gene matches: 10. This CDR3 has 14 amino acids. Per the germline V gene, CDR1 is MNHEY and CDR2 is SMNVEV (reference sequence). As originally analysed: Estimates of nucleated cell counts were drawn from the amplification of reference gene primers. TCRdb keeps only in-frame clones here, not all; method: immunoSEQ multiplex PCR. V, J and clone size derive from that table, while D and trimming were established from the DNA sequence. The profile shows some 71,000 clones, about 90% of them singletons. The chain carries TRBV27 and TRBJ1-2, with 7 bases fitting TRBD1. The source of this sequence is a man aged 45-65 years with acute or convalescent COVID-19. Sequencing was performed on peripheral blood. In DNA, the CDR3 is TGTGCCAGCGGTAGGACAGGTGCCATCTATGGCTACACCTTC. Protein sequence: CASGRTGAIYGYTF.